The clone carrying this T cell receptor beta chain was found a few times. What it binds is not known. The sample originates from a study of T-cell memory formation after mild COVID-19. Whole-study findings and limits: Of the contracting clones, CD4+ ones lay mainly in CM and EM, and CD8+ ones in EMRA.

Constant-segment primers were used for 5'RACE, and the resulting TCR alpha and TCR beta cDNA libraries carried sample barcodes and UMIs. TCRdb re-called the 5' RACE reads through MiXCR, storing one row per CDR3 protein. Of about 430,000 distinct CDR3 sequences detected, about 24% appear once; the ten largest clones hold 8.8%. The V end lost 4 bases, the J end lost 2 bases, and 9 bases lay between the germline ends. CDR1 is ENHRY and CDR2 is SYGVKD in the germline V gene. The CDR3 is made up of 13 amino acids. The gene calls are TRBV10-3 and TRBJ2-7, with D perhaps matching TRBD1 (5 bases). Sequenced sample: PBMCs or a T cell subset sorted from them (not recorded which). This clonotype was sampled from an adult woman who had mild COVID-19 (a few samples of this study predate the infection). Cell type and time point are not known. The CDR3, as DNA: TGTGCCATCAGTGTTGCAGGGACCTACGAGCAGTACTTC. It specifies CAISVAGTYEQYF.